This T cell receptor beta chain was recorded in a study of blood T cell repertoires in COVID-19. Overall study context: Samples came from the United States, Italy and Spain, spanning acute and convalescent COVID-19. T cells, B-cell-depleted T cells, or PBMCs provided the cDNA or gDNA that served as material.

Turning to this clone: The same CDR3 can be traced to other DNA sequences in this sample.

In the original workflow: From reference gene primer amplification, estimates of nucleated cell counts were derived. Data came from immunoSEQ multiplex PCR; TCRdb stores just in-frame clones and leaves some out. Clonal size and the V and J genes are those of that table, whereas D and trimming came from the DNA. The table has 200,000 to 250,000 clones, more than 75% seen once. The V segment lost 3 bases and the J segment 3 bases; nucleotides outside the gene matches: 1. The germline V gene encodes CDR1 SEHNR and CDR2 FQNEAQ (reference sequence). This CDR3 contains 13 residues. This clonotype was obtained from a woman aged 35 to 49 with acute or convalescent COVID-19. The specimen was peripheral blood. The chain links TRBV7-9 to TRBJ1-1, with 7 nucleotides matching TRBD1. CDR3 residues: CASSFGQDTEAFF. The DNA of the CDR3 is TGTGCCAGCAGCTTCGGACAGGACACTGAAGCTTTCTTT.